This T cell receptor beta chain was found in a study of radiotherapy plus CTLA-4 blockade in lung cancer. Background on the study: Disease control was present in around a third of patients, and objective responses in around 20%.

About this clone: The antigen remains undetermined.

Patients had chemo-refractory metastatic non-small-cell lung cancer and received focal radiation plus CTLA-4 blockade that used ipilimumab. The protocol was immunoSEQ multiplex PCR, while the TCRdb copy is restricted to in-frame clones and leaves out a portion. The repertoire holds 80,000 or so clones, with around 76% as singletons. Study results and caveats: Reported findings show early blood T cell clone dynamics, with interferon-beta, best predicted response. Some TCR clones had been derived from tumors. These clones expanded in peripheral blood after radiotherapy plus ipilimumab.

This CDR3 comprises 14 residues. Looked up from germline, CDR1 is SGHTA and CDR2 is FQGNSA. V was trimmed by 5 bases and J by 1 base, leaving 11 bases between them. The receptor comes from a human donor with non-small cell lung cancer who had a partial response to radiotherapy plus ipilimumab. Some clones in this sample may be carry-over from other donors' samples. Sequenced here: peripheral blood, sampled from a patient treated with radiotherapy plus ipilimumab. The gene calls are TRBV7-2 and TRBJ2-5, with a possible D match to TRBD2 (6 bases). The chain's CDR3 is CASSPPGVQETQYF. The CDR3 bases are TGTGCCAGCAGCCCTCCGGGGGTCCAAGAGACCCAGTACTTC.